Reported below is one T cell receptor (beta chain). These data belong to a study of blood T cell repertoires in COVID-19. Whole-study context: From the United States, Italy and Spain came samples of acute and convalescent COVID-19. Sample material is recorded as cDNA or gDNA derived from T cells, B-cell-depleted T cells, or PBMCs.

Deletions cut 4 bases from V and 6 bases from J, with 13 bases between. CDR3 length: 13 amino acids. Germline CDR1 is SGHTA and CDR2 is FQGTGA. The authors' processing: By means of reference gene primer amplification, nucleated cell counts were estimated. TCRdb's copy holds only in-frame clones and misses some; the assay was immunoSEQ multiplex PCR. V, J and clone size are taken as reported in that table, and D and trimming were inferred from the DNA itself. The data contain about 92,000 clones, about 70% of them singletons. This receptor was taken from a woman aged 55 to 70 in a cohort sampled during active or convalescent COVID-19. The sequenced sample consisted of peripheral blood. This rearrangement joins TRBV7-3 to TRBJ2-7; D may be TRBD2 (6 bases). The CDR3 sequence: CASSYRGYGEQYF. In nucleotides, the CDR3 is TGTGCCAGCAGCTACCGGGGGTACGGCGAGCAGTACTTC.